The 14 T cell receptor beta chains listed next were all sequenced from one sample in a study of T cell changes during pregnancy in multiple sclerosis (dated by TCRdb to between 2018 and 2021). The library was built by means of the immunoSEQ multiplex PCR assay. The table was pulled from immuneACCESS by TCRdb, which kept in-frame rearrangements only. Such tables lose some clones; where checked, under half of the loss comes from unresolved V genes, and the rest has no known cause. Counted in this sample were fewer than 150,000 clones; roughly 96% of them appeared once. Around 0.4% of the sample is held by the ten biggest clonotypes. The input for sequencing was peripheral blood, taken after pregnancy. These receptors were taken from a female donor with multiple sclerosis, enrolled in a pregnancy study.

V gene TRBV27 combines with J gene TRBJ2-2; a possible D gene is TRBD1 (6 bases). In germline, CDR1 is MNHEY, CDR2 SMNVEV (reference sequence). This CDR3 has 14 amino acids. V was shortened by 3 bases and J by 6 bases, with 11 bases between the two germline ends. The CDR3: CASSFTQGSGELFF. Here the CDR3 DNA reads TGTGCCAGCAGTTTTACGCAGGGGTCCGGGGAGCTGTTTTTT.

This chain connects TRBV4-2 to TRBJ2-7, with 9 bases matching TRBD2. The CDR3 totals 17 residues. J was trimmed by 6 bases and V by 4 bases; bases with no gene match: 16. CDR1 is LGHNA, CDR2 YNFKEQ, per germline. Here the CDR3 reads CASSPVSDLAGVGEQYF. Written as DNA, the CDR3 is TGTGCCAGCAGCCCCGTTAGTGATTTAGCGGGAGTGGGCGAGCAGTACTTC.

The chain combines TRBV28 with TRBJ1-2, with 9 bases fitting TRBD1. The length of the CDR3 is 16 residues. Per the germline V gene, CDR1 is MDHEN and CDR2 is SYDVKM. With V trimmed by 6 bases and J by 8 bases, 16 bases remained unmatched. As DNA, the CDR3 is TGTGCCAGCAGCCGCCCGAAAGACAGGGGGAGGTTAGGCTACACCTTC. Its protein is CASSRPKDRGRLGYTF.

This clone was picked up a small number of times. The chain recombines TRBV27 with TRBJ1-2, with TRBD1 identical over 7 bases. The junction had 24 bases not matched to a gene; V was cut back by 6 bases and J by 2 bases. Germline V CDR1 and CDR2: MNHEY, SMNVEV (reference sequence). This CDR3 comprises 20 residues. The CDR3 bases are TGTGCCAGCAGATTTTCAACGGTCAGGGGGTCAGTCCAATGGAACTATGGCTACACCTTC. Residues: CASRFSTVRGSVQWNYGYTF.

This rearrangement joins TRBV4-2 to TRBJ2-3, with 9 positions matching TRBD2. J gave up 2 bases and V 4 bases, and 22 bases lay outside the gene matches. The CDR3 runs 21 residues. Germline lookup yields CDR1 LGHNA and CDR2 YNFKEQ. The CDR3 loop reads CASSPPGGPRASGALTDTQYF. The CDR3 region has the DNA TGTGCCAGCAGCCCACCCGGGGGACCCCGGGCTAGCGGGGCTCTCACAGATACGCAGTATTTT.

V usage is TRBV5-8 and J usage is TRBJ2-5; perhaps TRBD2 as D (6 bases). The CDR3 runs 14 residues. V was trimmed by 4 bases and J by 5 bases, leaving 15 bases between them. The germline CDR1 and CDR2 sequences are SGHTS and YDEGEE. CDR3 in amino acids: CASSRGLLTETQYF. The DNA of the CDR3 is TGTGCCAGCAGCAGGGGACTTCTAACGGAGACCCAGTACTTC.

This chain joins TRBV6-5 and TRBJ1-1; possibly TRBD1 for D (5 bases). Trimming shortened V by 2 bases and J by 4 bases, and 17 bases separated the two germline ends. The germline V gene encodes CDR1 MNHEY and CDR2 SVGAGI. This CDR3 is 16 amino acids long. The CDR3 reads CASSYRTSGHLTEAFF. CDR3 DNA: TGTGCCAGCAGTTACCGGACATCAGGACACCTCACTGAAGCTTTCTTT.

CDR3 in amino acids: CASTNAVRGPGEQYF. CDR3 in DNA: TGTGCCAGCACCAACGCGGTCCGGGGTCCCGGCGAGCAGTACTTC. The rearrangement joins TRBV6-5 to TRBJ2-7, with D possibly matching TRBD2 (5 bases). Between the trimmed V and J ends, which lost 7 bases and 6 bases, there was a span of 22 bases. This CDR3 is 15 amino acids long. Germline CDR1 reads MNHEY; CDR2 reads SVGAGI.

This chain uses TRBV27 with TRBJ1-2, with TRBD1 matching 10 bases. The CDR3 has 15 amino acids. Germline V lookup: CDR1 MNHEY, CDR2 SMNVEV (reference sequence). Trimming took 5 bases from V and 4 from J; bases not matched to a gene: 7. CDR3: CASSETGGWGYGYTF. CDR3 bases: TGTGCCAGCAGTGAGACAGGGGGCTGGGGCTATGGCTACACCTTC.

CDR3 in amino acids: CASSLGGEEFNEKLFF. The CDR3 DNA sequence: TGTGCCAGCAGCTTGGGGGGGGAAGAATTTAATGAAAAACTGTTTTTT. The gene calls are TRBV13 and TRBJ1-4; D possibly corresponds to TRBD1 (5 bases). Trimming left V 3 bases short and J 4 bases short, with 15 bases between. The CDR3 contains 16 residues. Germline V gene sequence: CDR1 PRHDT, CDR2 FYEKMQ (reference sequence).

V usage is TRBV6-5 and J usage is TRBJ2-1, with 9 bases lining up with TRBD1. Germline trimming cut 3 bases from V and 5 bases from J; bases unmatched to any gene: 5. Germline assignment: CDR1 MNHEY and CDR2 SVGAGI. There are 15 residues in the CDR3. DNA of the CDR3: TGTGCCAGCAGTTATTGGACAGGGGCGGACAATGAGCAGTTCTTC. It specifies CASSYWTGADNEQFF.

This clone was detected once. This rearrangement joins TRBV5-1 to TRBJ2-1; TRBD2 agrees at 11 bases. The CDR3 runs 16 residues. The J segment lost 7 bases and the V segment lost 4 bases, leaving 10 bases of the junction unmatched. Germline CDR1 reads SGHRS; CDR2 reads YFSETQ. Here the CDR3 DNA reads TGCGCCAGCAGCCAAGTAGCGGGAGGGCCACAAAATGAGCAGTTCTTC. Its protein product is CASSQVAGGPQNEQFF.

This sequence joins TRBV10-1 and TRBJ1-5; possible D gene TRBD1, 6 bases. This CDR3 comprises 15 residues. The germline V gene has CDR1 WNHNN and CDR2 SYGVQD (reference sequence). Between the trimmed V and J ends, which lost 5 bases and 4 bases, there was a span of 15 bases. The CDR3 nucleotides are TGCGCCAGCAGTATACAGGGTTATAGGAATCAGCCCCAGCATTTT. Translation: CASSIQGYRNQPQHF.

The chain joins TRBV5-1 to TRBJ2-7, with D tentatively TRBD2 (5 bases). The CDR3 contains 15 residues. The V end lost 5 bases, the J end lost 1 base, and 16 bases lay between the germline ends. CDR1 and CDR2 (germline): SGHRS, YFSETQ. CDR3 sequence reads: CASRLALTGSYEQYF. CDR3 bases: TGCGCCAGCAGATTAGCCCTCACGGGGTCCTACGAGCAGTACTTC.